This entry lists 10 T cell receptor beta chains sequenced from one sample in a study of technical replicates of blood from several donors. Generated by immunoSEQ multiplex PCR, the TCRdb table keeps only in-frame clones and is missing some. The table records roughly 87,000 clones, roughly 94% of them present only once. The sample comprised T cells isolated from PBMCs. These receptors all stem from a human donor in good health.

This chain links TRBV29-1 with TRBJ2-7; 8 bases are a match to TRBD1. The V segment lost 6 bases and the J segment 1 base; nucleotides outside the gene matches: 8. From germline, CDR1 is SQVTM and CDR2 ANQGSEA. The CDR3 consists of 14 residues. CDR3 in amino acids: CSVGLRQGSYEQYF. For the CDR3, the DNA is TGCAGCGTGGGACTCCGACAGGGGTCCTACGAGCAGTACTTC.

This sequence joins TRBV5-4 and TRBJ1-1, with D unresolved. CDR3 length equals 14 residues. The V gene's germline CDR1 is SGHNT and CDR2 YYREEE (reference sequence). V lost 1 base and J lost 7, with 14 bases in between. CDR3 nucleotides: TGTGCCAGCAGCTTGCTGGATCGGCAGGATGAAGCTTTCTTT. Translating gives CASSLLDRQDEAFF.

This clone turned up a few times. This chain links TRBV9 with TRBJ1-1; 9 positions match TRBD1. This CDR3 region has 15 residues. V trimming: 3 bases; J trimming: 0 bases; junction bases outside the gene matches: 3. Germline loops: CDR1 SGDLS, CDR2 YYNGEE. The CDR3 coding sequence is TGTGCCAGCAGCGAACAGGGGGCTTTGAACACTGAAGCTTTCTTT. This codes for CASSEQGALNTEAFF.

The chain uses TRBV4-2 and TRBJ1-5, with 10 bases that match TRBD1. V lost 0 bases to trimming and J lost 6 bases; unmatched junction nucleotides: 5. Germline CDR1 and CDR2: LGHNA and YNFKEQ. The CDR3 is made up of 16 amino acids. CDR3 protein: CASSQDRQGAGQPQHF. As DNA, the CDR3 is TGTGCCAGCAGCCAAGATCGACAGGGGGCAGGTCAGCCCCAGCATTTT.

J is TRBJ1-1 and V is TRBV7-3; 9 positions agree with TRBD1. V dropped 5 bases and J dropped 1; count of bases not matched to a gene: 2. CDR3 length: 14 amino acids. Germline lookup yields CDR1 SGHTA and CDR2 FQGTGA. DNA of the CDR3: TGTGCCAGCAGCGCGGACAGGGGGAACACTGAAGCTTTCTTT. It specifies CASSADRGNTEAFF.

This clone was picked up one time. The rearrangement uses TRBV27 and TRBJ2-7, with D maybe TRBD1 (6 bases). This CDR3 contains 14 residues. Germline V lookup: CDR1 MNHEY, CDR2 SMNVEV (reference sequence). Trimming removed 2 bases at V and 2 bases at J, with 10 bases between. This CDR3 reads CASSLDWTAYEQYF. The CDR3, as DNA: TGTGCCAGCAGTTTAGATTGGACAGCCTACGAGCAGTACTTC.

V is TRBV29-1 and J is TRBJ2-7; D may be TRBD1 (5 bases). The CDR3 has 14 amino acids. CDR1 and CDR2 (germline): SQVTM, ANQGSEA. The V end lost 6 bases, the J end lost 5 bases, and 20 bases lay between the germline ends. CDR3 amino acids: CSVVGQDKIDEQYF. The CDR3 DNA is TGCAGCGTCGTCGGGCAGGACAAAATCGACGAGCAGTACTTC.

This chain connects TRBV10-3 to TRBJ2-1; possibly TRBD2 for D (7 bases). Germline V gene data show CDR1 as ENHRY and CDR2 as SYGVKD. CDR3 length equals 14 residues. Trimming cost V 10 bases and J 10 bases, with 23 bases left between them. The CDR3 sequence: CASSTWEGDQEQFF. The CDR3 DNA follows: TGTGCCAGCTCTACTTGGGAGGGGGATCAGGAGCAGTTCTTC.

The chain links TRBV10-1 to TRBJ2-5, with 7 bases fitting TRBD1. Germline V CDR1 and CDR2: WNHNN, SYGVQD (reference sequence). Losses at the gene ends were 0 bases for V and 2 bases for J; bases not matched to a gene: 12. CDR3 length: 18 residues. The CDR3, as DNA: TGCGCCAGCAGTGAGTCGGGAAAGGCAGGGGGAATACAAGAGACCCAGTACTTC. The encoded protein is CASSESGKAGGIQETQYF.

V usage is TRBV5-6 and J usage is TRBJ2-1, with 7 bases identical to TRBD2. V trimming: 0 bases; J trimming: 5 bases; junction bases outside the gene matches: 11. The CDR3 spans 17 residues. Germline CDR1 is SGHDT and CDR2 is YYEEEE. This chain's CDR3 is CASSLVLGGGRDNEQFF. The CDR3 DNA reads TGTGCCAGCAGCTTGGTCTTGGGGGGGGGACGGGACAATGAGCAGTTCTTC.